This TCR beta chain came from a study of cytomegalovirus exposure and HLA in healthy donors. Study-wide points: The authors listed some 150 TCR beta chains as cytomegalovirus-associated.

Clones were sequenced by immunoSEQ multiplex PCR, and TCRdb holds only the in-frame ones, with some missing. This repertoire shows fewer than 400,000 clones, approximately 90% found once; its top ten account for around 0.84%. A note on this clone: What it recognizes is unknown.

The germline CDR1 and CDR2 sequences are LNHDA and SQIVND (reference sequence). CDR3 length: 15 residues. Unmatched junction bases numbered 9, after V lost 4 bases and J lost 3 bases. The chain recombines TRBV19 with TRBJ2-7, with 7 bases fitting TRBD2. Sequenced material: PBMCs. This clonotype originated in a young woman in good health and CMV-seronegative. The CDR3, as DNA: TGTGCCAGTAGTAGTGCCGGGACTACTAACTACGAGCAGTACTTC. Amino acids: CASSSAGTTNYEQYF.